This TCR beta chain was retrieved from a study of cytomegalovirus exposure and HLA in healthy donors (TCRdb year 2017). Regarding the research as a whole: In an earlier analysis of roughly 590 of the donors, approximately 300 Gb of sequence data and 95 million to 130 million unique TCR beta sequences from about 180 million T cells were reported. Around 330 gigabases of sequencing data and 70 million to 100 million unique TCR sequences made up an early release that covered some 640 HLA-typed donors. Of the approximately 370 genotyped donors, less than 90% were placed in the genetic ancestry cluster associated with self-reported Caucasian donors. The study was designed to test whether signatures of past pathogen exposure could be identified by cataloging public T cell receptors. Using immunosequencing, the study profiled T cell repertoires from about 610 subjects and related those repertoires to cytomegalovirus serostatus. In addition to the first cohort of 666 subjects, a separate validation cohort of 130 or so different subjects was used. To predict cytomegalovirus infection status, the study combined high-throughput TCR immunosequencing, statistical association of individual TCRs with disease status, and machine learning. In a later analysis, previously published TCR beta repertoires from 550 to 750 donors were re-analyzed and high-resolution HLA genotyping was added so that TCR occurrence patterns could be studied. Rather than using new phenotypic data, the later analysis identified candidate immune exposures from TCR beta sequences and from how often those sequences occurred across donors. An earlier analysis of a few hundred of the donors applied high-throughput TCR beta sequencing to assess whether each TCR beta V gene segment acted as functional or pseudogenic. Alongside the repertoire data, information on donor age, sex, ethnicity and CMV serostatus was compiled. A later genetic analysis used genome-wide SNP genotypes for about 55% of the 666 donors, treating that subset as a discovery cohort. Every repertoire in the discovery cohort had been generated on one and the same sequencing platform. Both class I and class II loci were covered by HLA typing, at four-digit resolution. The number of typed donors differed by locus: about 620-630 for A, B, C, DRB1 and DQB1; 500 to 550 for DQA1; some 610 for DPA1; and approximately 450 for DPB1. Because of strong linkage in the cohort, five DR-DQ haplotypes were treated as single units for association and clustering. Among about 400 genotyped donors of the cohort, an average of approximately 200,000 unique TCR beta nucleotide sequences was sequenced per donor, of which about 18% were non-productive.

What the study reported, not specific to this receptor: In a later analysis, HLA-associated TCR beta chains showed more clonal expansion and lower generation probabilities than non-associated chains that were equally common. A further reported finding was that TCR beta sequences accurately predicted the HLA-A and HLA-B alleles for most subjects in the first cohort. While some public TCRs were present in many individuals, most TCR sequences turned up only very rarely across donors. In the study, approximately 160 TCR beta chains were listed as associated with cytomegalovirus. The authors suggested that the approach could potentially be extended to other disease states and immunological phenotypes. This cohort had only TCR beta chains sequenced, and the lack of alpha or paired-chain data limited which features could be detected. Presence/absence analyses assumed roughly uniform sequencing depth across donors, an assumption that may not hold. When HLA alleles, especially DR and DQ, strongly co-occurred, attributing TCR associations to individual alleles was difficult. In both the original and validation cohorts, the classifier was reported to diagnose cytomegalovirus status with high specificity and sensitivity. In a later genetic analysis, a missense DCLRE1C variant was associated with V-gene and J-gene trimming of TCR beta chains, and the association was replicated in an independent cohort. According to a later analysis, TCR association rates differed among HLA loci, with DRB1 alleles showing the most associated TCRs and HLA-C alleles showing the fewest. Because the 87-base-pair reads could not distinguish some IMGT-functional V segments, including TRBV6-2 and TRBV6-3, those segments were excluded. A few of the identified cytomegalovirus-associated TCR beta chains were confirmed in vitro to be specific for cytomegalovirus antigens. CMV serostatus was the only immune exposure information available for the cohort. According to a later analysis, parvovirus B19, influenza, CMV and Epstein-Barr virus appeared linked to several top co-occurrence clusters. A cluster of highly shared sequence variants was judged likely to represent a technical artifact of the sequencing pipeline. A later analysis associated about 17,000 TCR beta sequences with specific HLA alleles at a false discovery rate of 0.05. Over 15 rarely observed V segments, including chromosome 9 orphons, were excluded from the earlier analysis of approximately 500 of the donors because counts were too low. A later analysis found that most CMV-associated TCR beta chains appeared HLA-restricted, with HLA associations seemingly driven largely by CMV exposure. HLA typing was unavailable for some donors at each locus, so association tests used only the typed subset. Broadly in line with IMGT annotations, most TCR beta V segments showed up in productive rearrangements about 87% or about 30% of the time in an earlier analysis of around 550 of the donors. Linkage disequilibrium might explain the correlated functional status among segregating V segments, but an unknown experimental factor could not be ruled out. According to a later genetic analysis, donors in an Asian-associated ancestry cluster had fewer N-insertions in productive TCRs than the approximately 630-donor mean.

The cohort was made up of approximately 700 healthy bone marrow donors. At the time of sampling, every cohort member was nominally healthy, though immune exposures that went unrecorded were likely present. The donor was CMV seronegative and was included in the group of a few hundred seronegative cohort members. Every donor gave a peripheral blood sample, and the peripheral blood mononuclear cells from that sample were used for TCR beta sequencing. The Qiagen DNeasy Blood Extraction Kit was used to extract genomic DNA from the blood cell samples. The germline V gene encodes CDR1 MDHEN and CDR2 SYDVKM. The V and J ends are trimmed by 5 bases and 0 bases, leaving 5 bases between them. The CDR3 contains 12 residues, cysteine and phenylalanine counted. The sequence is cut down to CDR3 DNA, 36 bases in frame from base 1. Regarding this clone: Its antigen has not been determined. Per-nucleotide qualities are absent, and no much larger clonotype sits a single base away.

Library preparation was by the immunoSEQ multiplex PCR assay. For the multiplex PCR, a mixture combining 60 forward primers for TCR Vbeta segments and 13 reverse primers for TCR Jbeta segments was used. The CDR3 region of rearranged TCR beta genes was amplified from genomic DNA with a multiplex PCR assay. The amplified TCR beta libraries were sequenced on the Illumina HiSeq System as 87-base-pair reads. Per the source publication's procedure: In a later analysis, 70 million to 95 million unique TCR beta chains were counted across the roughly 610 repertoires, and about 10 million of these chains were shared by at least two donors. To remove PCR and sequencing errors, raw reads were error-corrected and collapsed into unique sequences using a nearest-neighbor algorithm that merged closely related sequences. CDR3 sequences were aligned to IMGT reference sequences to assign V, D and J gene segments. For a sequence to be retained, at least a six-nucleotide match to both a V gene segment and a J gene segment was required. Rearrangements were classified as productive when the CDR3 lacked stop codons and remained in frame with V and J, and all other rearrangements were classified as non-productive. Following IMGT convention, CDR3 was defined as the stretch from the second conserved V-encoded cysteine to the conserved J-encoded phenylalanine. Sequences without an unambiguous match to a single V gene segment were excluded from the earlier analysis of a few hundred of the donors. An earlier analysis of several hundred of the donors called V segments functional above 56.7% productive rearrangements and segregating when the between-donor standard deviation exceeded 5%. A statistical classification framework was built for diagnosing cytomegalovirus status from the catalog of TCR beta chain sequences. In a later analysis, TCR nucleotide sequences were compared against IMGT/GENE-DB human TR gene sequences so that V and J genes could be assigned. A later analysis assigned CDR3 sequences and most-parsimonious VDJ recombination scenarios with the TCRdist pipeline. In a later analysis, each TCR beta chain was defined by its CDR3 amino acid sequence together with its V-gene family, and reads lacking a unique V-gene family were excluded. As a way to deal with suspected cross-contamination and a sequencing artifact, a later analysis dropped 450 to 700 nucleotide sequences that were highly shared and had low generation probability. A later analysis calculated a clonal expansion index for each public chain from normalized within-repertoire ranks of inferred template counts. A later analysis computed generation probabilities with a VDJ recombination model fitted to out-of-frame rearrangements, and checked the results against IGoR. In a later analysis, TCR-TCR, TCR-HLA and TCR-CMV co-occurrence was scored with hypergeometric tests, and a repertoire-size bias correction was applied to TCR pairs. To estimate false discovery rates, a later analysis permuted the HLA or CMV assignments 20 times. In a later analysis, co-occurring TCRs were grouped using DBSCAN, and TCRdist sequence similarity was added for clustering within HLA-allele-positive subsets. Repertoires with fewer than 30,000 or more than 120,000 public chains, plus five repertoires with anomalous nucleotide sharing, were excluded from co-occurrence clustering. Held by TCRdb, this immuneACCESS table contains in-frame sequences only and omits some clones. Under half of the omission traces to an unresolved V gene where checked; the cause of the rest is unknown. D and trimming were read from the DNA, whereas the V and J calls and clone size are those reported in that table. The sample records roughly 100,000 clones, just over 70% of which are singletons. Less than 0.95% of the sample comes from the top ten.

The rearrangement combines TRBV28 with TRBJ2-7; TRBD2 could be the D gene, as 5 bases match. The sequenced material came from PBMCs. The TCR sequence derives from a boy aged 5 to 17 in good health and CMV-seronegative. CDR3 protein: CASSGSSYEQYF. The sequence in DNA is TGTGCCAGCAGTGGGAGCTCCTACGAGCAGTACTTC.